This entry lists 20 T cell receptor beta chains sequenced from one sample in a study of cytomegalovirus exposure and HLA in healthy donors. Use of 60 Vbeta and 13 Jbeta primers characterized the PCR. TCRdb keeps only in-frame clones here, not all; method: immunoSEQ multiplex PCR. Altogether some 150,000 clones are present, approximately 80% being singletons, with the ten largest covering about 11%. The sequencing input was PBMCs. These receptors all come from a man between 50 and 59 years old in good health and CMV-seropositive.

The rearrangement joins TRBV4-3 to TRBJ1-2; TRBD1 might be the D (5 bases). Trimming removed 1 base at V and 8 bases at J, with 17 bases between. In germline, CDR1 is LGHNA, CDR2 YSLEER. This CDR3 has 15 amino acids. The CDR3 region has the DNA TGCGCCAGCAGCCAAGTTAGGGGAAGTTTGAGCGGCTACACCTTC. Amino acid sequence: CASSQVRGSLSGYTF.

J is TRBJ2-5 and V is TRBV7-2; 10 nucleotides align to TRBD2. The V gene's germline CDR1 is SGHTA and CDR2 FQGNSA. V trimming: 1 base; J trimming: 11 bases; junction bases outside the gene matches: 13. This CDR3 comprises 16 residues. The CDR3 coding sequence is TGTGCCAGCAGCTTAGAACTAGCGGGAACCCCTAGGGAGCAGTACTTC. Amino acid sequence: CASSLELAGTPREQYF.

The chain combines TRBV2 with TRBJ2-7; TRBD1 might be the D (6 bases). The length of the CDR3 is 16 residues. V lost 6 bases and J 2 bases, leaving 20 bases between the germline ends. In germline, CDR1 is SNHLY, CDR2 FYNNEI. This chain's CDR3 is CASSVPDSTPPYEQYF. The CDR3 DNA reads TGTGCCAGCAGCGTCCCGGACAGCACTCCCCCCTACGAGCAGTACTTC.

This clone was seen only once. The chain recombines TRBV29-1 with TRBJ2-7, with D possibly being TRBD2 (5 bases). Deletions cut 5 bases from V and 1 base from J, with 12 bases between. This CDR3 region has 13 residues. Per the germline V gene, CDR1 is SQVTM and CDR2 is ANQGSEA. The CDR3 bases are TGCAGCGTTATAGGCGGGCCGTCCTACGAGCAGTACTTC. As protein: CSVIGGPSYEQYF.

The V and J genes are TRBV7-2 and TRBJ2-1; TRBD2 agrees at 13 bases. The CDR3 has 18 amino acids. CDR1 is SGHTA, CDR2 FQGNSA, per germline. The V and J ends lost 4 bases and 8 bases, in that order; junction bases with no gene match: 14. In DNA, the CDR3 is TGTGCCAGCAGCTCGAAAAGCACGGGACTAGCGGGGCCGTATGAGCAGTTCTTC. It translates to CASSSKSTGLAGPYEQFF.

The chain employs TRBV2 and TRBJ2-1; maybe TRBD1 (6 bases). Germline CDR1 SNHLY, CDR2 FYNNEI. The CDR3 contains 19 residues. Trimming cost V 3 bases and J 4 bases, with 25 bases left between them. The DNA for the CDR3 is TGTGCCAGCAGTGAGTTATTACTGGGGGACATACTTTCATACAATGAGCAGTTCTTC. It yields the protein CASSELLLGDILSYNEQFF.

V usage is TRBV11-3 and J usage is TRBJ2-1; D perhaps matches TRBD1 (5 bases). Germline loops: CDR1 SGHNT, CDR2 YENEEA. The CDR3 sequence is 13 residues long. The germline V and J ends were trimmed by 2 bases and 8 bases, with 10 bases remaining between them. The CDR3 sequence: CASSLSREDEQFF. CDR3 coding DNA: TGTGCCAGCAGCTTATCCAGGGAAGATGAGCAGTTCTTC.

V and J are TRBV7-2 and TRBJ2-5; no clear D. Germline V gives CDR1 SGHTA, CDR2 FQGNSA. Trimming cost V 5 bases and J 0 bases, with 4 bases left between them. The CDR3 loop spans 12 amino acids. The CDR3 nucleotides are TGTGCCAGCAGCCCCAACCAAGAGACCCAGTACTTC. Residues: CASSPNQETQYF.

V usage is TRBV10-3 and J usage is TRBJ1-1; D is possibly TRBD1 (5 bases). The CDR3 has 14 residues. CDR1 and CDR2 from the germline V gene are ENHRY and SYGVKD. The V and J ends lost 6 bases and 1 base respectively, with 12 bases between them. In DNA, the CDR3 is TGTGCCATCAGGCCTTCGGGGGGGAACACTGAAGCTTTCTTT. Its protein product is CAIRPSGGNTEAFF.

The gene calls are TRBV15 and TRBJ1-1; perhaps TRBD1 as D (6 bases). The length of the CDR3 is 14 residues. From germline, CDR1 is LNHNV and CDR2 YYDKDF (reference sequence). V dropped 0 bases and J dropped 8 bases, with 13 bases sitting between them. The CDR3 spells CATSRDWGLVEAFF. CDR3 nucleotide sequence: TGTGCCACCAGCAGAGATTGGGGGCTAGTAGAAGCTTTCTTT.

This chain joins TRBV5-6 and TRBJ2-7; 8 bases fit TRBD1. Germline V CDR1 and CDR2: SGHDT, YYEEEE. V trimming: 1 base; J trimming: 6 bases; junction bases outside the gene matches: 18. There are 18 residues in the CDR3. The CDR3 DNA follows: TGTGCCAGCAGCTTGTTTAGACTGCGGACAGGGAACCCCCGCGAGCAGTACTTC. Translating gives CASSLFRLRTGNPREQYF.

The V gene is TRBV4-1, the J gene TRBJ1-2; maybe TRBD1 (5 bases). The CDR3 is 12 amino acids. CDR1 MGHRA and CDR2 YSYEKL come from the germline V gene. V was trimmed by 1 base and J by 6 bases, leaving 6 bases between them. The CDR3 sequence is CASSQAGDGYTF. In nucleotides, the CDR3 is TGCGCCAGCAGCCAAGCGGGGGATGGCTACACCTTC.

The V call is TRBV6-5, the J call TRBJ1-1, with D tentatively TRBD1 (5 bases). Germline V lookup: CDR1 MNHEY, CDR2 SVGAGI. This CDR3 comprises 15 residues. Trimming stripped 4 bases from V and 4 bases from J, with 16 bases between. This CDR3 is CASSLEYRGGTEAFF. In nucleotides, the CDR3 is TGTGCCAGCAGTTTGGAATATAGGGGTGGCACTGAAGCTTTCTTT.

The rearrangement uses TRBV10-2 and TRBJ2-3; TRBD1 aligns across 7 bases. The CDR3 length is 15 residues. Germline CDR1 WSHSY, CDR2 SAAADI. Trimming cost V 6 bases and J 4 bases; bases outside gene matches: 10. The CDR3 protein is CASSDSGGSADTQYF. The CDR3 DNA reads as TGCGCCAGCAGCGATTCAGGGGGTAGCGCAGATACGCAGTATTTT.

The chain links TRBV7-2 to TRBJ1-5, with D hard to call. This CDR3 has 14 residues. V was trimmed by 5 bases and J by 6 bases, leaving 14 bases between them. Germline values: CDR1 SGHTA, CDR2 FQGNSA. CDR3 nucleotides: TGTGCCAGCAGCGCTGGCGAGGGAAGTCAGCCCCAGCATTTT. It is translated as CASSAGEGSQPQHF.

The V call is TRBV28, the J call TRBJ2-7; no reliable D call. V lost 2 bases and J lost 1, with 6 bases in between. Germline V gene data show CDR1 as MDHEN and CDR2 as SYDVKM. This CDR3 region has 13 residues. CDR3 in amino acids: CASSLVQSYEQYF. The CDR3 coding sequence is TGTGCCAGCAGTTTAGTCCAATCCTACGAGCAGTACTTC.

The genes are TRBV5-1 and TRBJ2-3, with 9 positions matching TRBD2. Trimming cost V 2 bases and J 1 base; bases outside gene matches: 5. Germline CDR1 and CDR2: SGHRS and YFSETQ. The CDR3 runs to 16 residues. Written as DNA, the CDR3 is TGCGCCAGCAGCTTCCAGGGCGGGGGGGGCACAGATACGCAGTATTTT. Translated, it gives CASSFQGGGGTDTQYF.

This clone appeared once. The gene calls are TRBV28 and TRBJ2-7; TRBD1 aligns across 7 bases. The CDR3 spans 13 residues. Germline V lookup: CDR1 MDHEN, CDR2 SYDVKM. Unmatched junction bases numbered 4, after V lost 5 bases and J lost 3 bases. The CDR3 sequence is CASSDGDSYEQYF. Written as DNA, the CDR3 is TGTGCCAGCAGTGATGGGGACAGCTACGAGCAGTACTTC.

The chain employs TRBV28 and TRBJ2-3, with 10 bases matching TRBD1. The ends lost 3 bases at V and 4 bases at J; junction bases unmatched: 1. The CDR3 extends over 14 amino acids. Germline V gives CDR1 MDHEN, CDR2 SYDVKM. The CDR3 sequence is CASSLGQGSDTQYF. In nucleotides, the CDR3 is TGTGCCAGCAGTTTGGGACAGGGGTCAGATACGCAGTATTTT.

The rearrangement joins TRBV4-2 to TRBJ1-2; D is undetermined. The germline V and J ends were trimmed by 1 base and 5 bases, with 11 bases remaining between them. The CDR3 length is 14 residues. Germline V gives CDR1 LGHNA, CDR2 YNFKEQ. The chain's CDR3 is CASSQATSLYGYTF. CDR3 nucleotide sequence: TGTGCCAGCAGCCAAGCGACTTCTTTATATGGCTACACCTTC.